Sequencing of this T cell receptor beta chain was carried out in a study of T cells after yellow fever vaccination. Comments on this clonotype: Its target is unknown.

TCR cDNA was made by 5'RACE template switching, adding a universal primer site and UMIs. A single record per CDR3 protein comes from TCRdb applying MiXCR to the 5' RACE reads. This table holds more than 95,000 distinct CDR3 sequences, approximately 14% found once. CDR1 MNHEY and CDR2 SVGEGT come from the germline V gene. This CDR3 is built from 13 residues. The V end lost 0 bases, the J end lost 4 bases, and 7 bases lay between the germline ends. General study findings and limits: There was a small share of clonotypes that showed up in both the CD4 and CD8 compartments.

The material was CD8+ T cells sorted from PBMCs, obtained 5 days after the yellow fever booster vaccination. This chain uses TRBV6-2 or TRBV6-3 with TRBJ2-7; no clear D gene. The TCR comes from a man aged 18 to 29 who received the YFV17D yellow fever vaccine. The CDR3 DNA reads TGTGCCAGCAGTTACTCGCCGACATACGAGCAGTACTTC. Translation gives CASSYSPTYEQYF.